These 6 T cell receptor beta chains came from one sample sequenced in a study of CD8 T cells in Susac syndrome. An amount of RNA that ranged from roughly 0.5 to 1 ug was reverse transcribed with random hexamers. TCRdb passed the immunoSEQ multiplex PCR reads through MiXCR, listing each CDR3 protein once. The data contain roughly 100,000 distinct CDR3 sequences, 90% to 97% of them seen just once; the ten biggest clones take up 0.62%. Sequencing was carried out using CD8+ T cells from PBMCs. The receptor source for this set is a human donor with Susac syndrome.

This chain uses TRBV7-2 with TRBJ2-6; D is uncertain. This CDR3 has 19 residues. V was shortened by 3 bases and J by 0 bases, with 18 bases between the two germline ends. Germline CDR1 reads SGHTA; CDR2 reads FQGNSA. The CDR3 loop is CASSFSSDRRVSGANVLTF. In DNA, the CDR3 is TGTGCCAGCAGCTTCTCCAGTGACCGTCGGGTCTCTGGGGCCAACGTCCTGACTTTC.

This rearrangement joins TRBV24-1 to TRBJ1-1, with D tentatively TRBD1 (5 bases). The CDR3 has 11 amino acids. Germline values: CDR1 KGHDR, CDR2 SFDVKD. Trimming removed 10 bases at V and 7 bases at J, with 12 bases between. This CDR3 is CATSAGGEAFF. CDR3 sequence (DNA): TGTGCCACTTCGGCTGGGGGTGAAGCTTTCTTT.

The V gene is TRBV20-1, the J gene TRBJ2-2; D is possibly TRBD1 (6 bases). There are 16 residues in the CDR3. Trimming cost V 3 bases and J 4 bases, with 18 bases left between them. The germline V gene has CDR1 DFQATT and CDR2 SNEGSKA (reference sequence). The CDR3 region has the DNA TGCAGTGCTAGTGCGGTGGGGGCCCAGGGCACCGGGGAGCTGTTTTTT. As protein: CSASAVGAQGTGELFF.

This chain uses TRBV20-1 with TRBJ1-6, with 7 bases aligning to TRBD1. The germline CDR1 and CDR2 sequences are DFQATT and SNEGSKA (reference sequence). The CDR3 has 13 amino acids. V shed 3 bases, J shed 12 bases, and the junction held 8 bases outside the gene matches. This CDR3 is CSASGTVGEPLHF. CDR3 sequence (DNA): TGCAGTGCTAGCGGGACAGTCGGTGAACCCCTCCACTTT.

The J gene is TRBJ2-7, the V gene TRBV6-2 or TRBV6-3; TRBD1 matches 7 bases. CDR3 length: 16 amino acids. Germline-derived CDR1 and CDR2 are MNHEY and SVGEGT. With 5 bases clipped from V and 5 bases from J, the junction kept 15 bases outside the gene matches. The CDR3 DNA reads as TGTGCCAGCAGTCCGTCTCGACAGGGAACCCTCCACGAGCAGTACTTC. Protein sequence: CASSPSRQGTLHEQYF.

The chain carries TRBV7-9 and TRBJ1-1, with 9 bases fitting TRBD1. The CDR3 length is 18 residues. V gave up 5 bases and J gave up 6 bases; unmatched junction bases: 19. Per germline, CDR1 SEHNR and CDR2 FQNEAQ (reference sequence). The CDR3 region has the DNA TGTGCCAGCAGCCAACAGGATTTCACGGGGGACAGGGACTCTGAAGCTTTCTTT. This translates into CASSQQDFTGDRDSEAFF.